This T cell receptor (beta chain) was profiled in a study of T cells in Graves' hyperthyroidism and ophthalmopathy. This clonotype was picked up many times. Its specificity is unknown. Findings and caveats of the study: Within blood appeared most thyroid clonotypes that had expanded above 0.001. The model predicted ophthalmopathy a median around seven months before onset.

Amplified TCR beta CDR3 regions derived from RNA transcripts. HTBI primers were employed in a first-round RT-PCR of the TCR CDR3. TCRdb processed the multiplex PCR reads anew with MiXCR; each CDR3 protein has one entry. The sample records under 350,000 distinct CDR3 sequences, roughly 13% being singletons. Germline values: CDR1 DFQATT, CDR2 SNEGSKA (reference sequence). V lost 4 bases and J lost 1, with 11 bases in between. The CDR3 runs to 14 residues. The source material was blood. The V gene is TRBV20-1, the J gene TRBJ2-1; D is tentatively TRBD1 or TRBD2 (5 bases each). This sequence originates from a woman in her twenties or thirties with Graves' hyperthyroidism that later progressed to Graves' ophthalmopathy. This CDR3 reads CSATGTASYNEQFF. In DNA form, the CDR3 reads TGCAGTGCTACAGGGACCGCTTCCTACAATGAGCAGTTCTTC.